Following are 21 T cell receptor beta chains from one sample sequenced in a study of long-term antiretroviral therapy in people with HIV. Assay version v3.0 of immunoSEQ was used, and it was run at survey level. Data came from immunoSEQ multiplex PCR; TCRdb stores just in-frame clones and leaves some out. The table has about 30,000 clones, more than 80% seen once; the top ten hold less than 8.5%. The sample in question was unsorted PBMCs, obtained 3.2 years before starting antiretroviral therapy. Source of these receptors: a man in his forties or fifties with HIV.

This sequence joins TRBV7-9 and TRBJ1-2; D gene unclear. Trimming took off 5 bases at V and 5 bases at J, with 9 bases between the two ends. The CDR3 sequence is 12 residues long. Germline loops: CDR1 SEHNR, CDR2 FQNEAQ (reference sequence). CDR3 sequence: CASSGEGYGYTF. CDR3 nucleotides: TGTGCCAGCAGCGGGGAAGGGTATGGCTACACCTTC. Complete variable domain (other parts from reference TRBV7-9 and TRBJ1-2): DTGVSQNPRHKITKRGQNVTFRCDPISEHNRLYWYRQTLGQGPEFLTYFQNEAQLEKSRLLSDRFSAERPKGSFSTLEIQRTEQGDSAMYLCASSGEGYGYTFGSGTRLTVV.

As for this clone: Its ends do not fully match the called genes, so a read error is possible. J is TRBJ1-2 and V is TRBV6-6; the D gene is possibly TRBD1 (6 bases). The germline V gene has CDR1 MNHNY and CDR2 SVGAGI (reference sequence). The CDR3 contains 13 residues. In nucleotides, the CDR3 is TGTGCCAGCAGTGACAGGCGGTCCTATGGCTATACCTTC. This translates into CASSDRRSYGYTF.

The chain carries TRBV19 and TRBJ1-3; no clear D gene. This CDR3 region has 15 residues. Deletions cut 6 bases from V and 2 bases from J, with 14 bases between. Germline V lookup: CDR1 LNHDA, CDR2 SQIVND (reference sequence). CDR3 loop: CASSSTDTAGNTIYF. CDR3 sequence (DNA): TGTGCCAGTAGCAGTACGGATACGGCTGGAAACACCATATATTTT.

The rearrangement joins TRBV9 to TRBJ2-3; tentative D call: TRBD2 (6 bases). Trimming removed 2 bases at V and 0 bases at J, with 10 bases between. Looked up from germline, CDR1 is SGDLS and CDR2 is YYNGEE. The CDR3 runs 15 residues. The CDR3, as DNA: TGTGCCAGCAGCGTCCGCGGGACTAGCACAGATACGCAGTATTTT. Protein sequence: CASSVRGTSTDTQYF.

J is TRBJ2-2 and V is TRBV11-2; D gene ambiguous. CDR1 and CDR2 from the germline V gene are SGHAT and FQNNGV. The germline V and J ends were trimmed by 2 bases and 3 bases, with 10 bases remaining between them. The CDR3 is 15 amino acids. DNA for the CDR3: TGTGCCAGCAGCTTATTAGGCCAGGACACCGGGGAGCTGTTTTTT. Encoded protein: CASSLLGQDTGELFF.

V usage is TRBV18 and J usage is TRBJ2-5, with TRBD1 matching over 9 bases. Germline V lookup: CDR1 KGHSH, CDR2 LQKENI. The junction had 6 bases not matched to a gene; V was cut back by 3 bases and J by 4 bases. The CDR3 totals 15 residues. The CDR3 loop is CASSPTGTGRETQYF. In DNA form, the CDR3 reads TGTGCCAGCTCACCGACCGGGACAGGGAGAGAGACCCAGTACTTC.

The chain couples TRBV2 to TRBJ2-5, with unresolved D. CDR3 size: 12 residues. Germline V gives CDR1 SNHLY, CDR2 FYNNEI. Trimming removed 3 bases at V and 5 bases at J, with 7 bases between. CDR3: CASSDPGETQYF. The DNA of the CDR3 is TGTGCCAGCAGTGACCCCGGGGAGACCCAGTACTTC.

This clone was seen a handful of times. The rearrangement uses TRBV5-4 and TRBJ1-1, with 9 nucleotides matching TRBD1. The CDR3 spans 14 residues. Trimming removed 3 bases from V and 3 bases from J; junction bases left unmatched: 3. Germline CDR1 SGHNT, CDR2 YYREEE (reference sequence). For the CDR3, the DNA is TGTGCCAGCAGCTACAGGGGGCGGGACACTGAAGCTTTCTTT. This codes for CASSYRGRDTEAFF.

The V call is TRBV7-2, the J call TRBJ1-3; no reliable D call. V gave up 5 bases and J gave up 1 base, with 9 bases separating them. The germline V gene encodes CDR1 SGHTA and CDR2 FQGNSA. This CDR3 spans 14 amino acids. For the CDR3, the DNA is TGTGCCAGCAGCAGAGACATGTCTGGAAACACCATATATTTT. Translation gives CASSRDMSGNTIYF.

The chain joins TRBV5-4 to TRBJ2-5; tentatively, D is TRBD2 (6 bases). Between the trimmed V and J ends, which lost 3 bases and 4 bases, there was a span of 22 bases. Per the germline V gene, CDR1 is SGHNT and CDR2 is YYREEE (reference sequence). CDR3 size: 17 residues. CDR3 DNA: TGTGCCAGCAGCTCCGACCGGGCGAGACTAGAGTCAGAGACCCAGTACTTC. Its translation: CASSSDRARLESETQYF.

This clone has just a few counts. The chain employs TRBV11-2 and TRBJ1-6, with 12 bases that match TRBD1. Germline V lookup: CDR1 SGHAT, CDR2 FQNNGV. The V gene end was trimmed by 7 bases and the J gene end by 8 bases; junction bases not matched to a gene: 6. The CDR3 spans 15 residues. CDR3 DNA sequence: TGTGCCAGCACCCGGGACAGGGGGCTATATTCACCCCTCCACTTT. Its protein is CASTRDRGLYSPLHF. The full variable domain, with the rest looked up from reference TRBV11-2 and TRBJ1-6, is EAGVAQSPRYKIIEKRQSVAFWCNPISGHATLYWYQQILGQGPKLLIQFQNNGVVDDSQLPKDRFSAERLKGVDSTLKIQPAKLEDSAVYLCASTRDRGLYSPLHFGNGTRLTVT.

The chain has TRBV10-3 and TRBJ2-7; a possible D gene is TRBD2 (6 bases). The CDR3 runs 16 residues. In germline, CDR1 is ENHRY, CDR2 SYGVKD. The V end was cut by 10 bases, the J end by 2 bases, with 24 bases between. The CDR3 nucleotides read TGTGCCAGCGGGGTGGCTATAAGCGGGTATACCTACGAGCAGTACTTC. Translation gives CASGVAISGYTYEQYF.

The chain is built from TRBV9 and TRBJ2-1; tentatively, D is TRBD2 (6 bases). The CDR3 totals 13 residues. V dropped 3 bases and J dropped 6 bases, with 10 bases sitting between them. CDR1 is SGDLS, CDR2 YYNGEE, per germline. The DNA of the CDR3 is TGTGCCAGCAGCGGAGCGGGTCTCAATGAGCAGTTCTTC. Amino acid sequence: CASSGAGLNEQFF.

The chain employs TRBV29-1 and TRBJ1-5; D is possibly TRBD1 (6 bases). The CDR3 runs to 17 residues. V shed 8 bases and J shed 5 bases, with 28 bases lying between them. Germline values: CDR1 SQVTM, CDR2 ANQGSEA. CDR3 DNA sequence: TGCAGCTATACATCTTCCATCGAGGGGGGTCTGCATCAGCCCCAGCATTTT. Translation: CSYTSSIEGGLHQPQHF.

A single count supports this clone. This chain joins TRBV5-4 and TRBJ2-5; 7 positions agree with TRBD2. The junction had 2 bases not matched to a gene; V was cut back by 2 bases and J by 1 base. Germline assignment: CDR1 SGHNT and CDR2 YYREEE (reference sequence). The CDR3 has 14 amino acids. The CDR3, as DNA: TGTGCCAGCAGCTTAGCGGGGCTCCAAGAGACCCAGTACTTC. It codes for CASSLAGLQETQYF.

This clone is a singleton in its sample. The chain employs TRBV7-9 and TRBJ2-1, with D perhaps matching TRBD1 or TRBD2 (6 bases each). The germline gives CDR1 SEHNR, CDR2 FQNEAQ (reference sequence). The CDR3 is made up of 17 amino acids. V lost 1 base to trimming and J lost 0 bases, with 13 bases between them. In DNA, the CDR3 is TGTGCCAGCAGCTTAGGAAGGGGGGCCTCCTCCTACAATGAGCAGTTCTTC. Encoded protein: CASSLGRGASSYNEQFF.

The chain is built from TRBV5-4 and TRBJ2-3; the match to TRBD2 covers 8 bases. CDR3 length equals 17 residues. The V and J ends lost 4 bases and 2 bases, in that order; junction bases with no gene match: 12. Germline V gives CDR1 SGHNT, CDR2 YYREEE (reference sequence). CDR3 coding DNA: TGTGCCAGCAGCGCAGAGGCGAGCGGGGGCCTCACAGATACGCAGTATTTT. Translated, it gives CASSAEASGGLTDTQYF.

A few counts support this clone. The rearrangement links TRBV5-4 to TRBJ2-7, with TRBD1 identical over 8 bases. Germline V gene lookup returns CDR1 SGHNT and CDR2 YYREEE (reference sequence). The CDR3 has 15 amino acids. The V segment lost 4 bases and the J segment 3 bases; nucleotides outside the gene matches: 9. In DNA form, the CDR3 reads TGTGCCAGCAGCACTCGAACAGGGGGAAACTACGAGCAGTACTTC. Translating it yields CASSTRTGGNYEQYF.

The chain employs TRBV28 and TRBJ2-6, with D possibly being TRBD1 (6 bases). The CDR3 spans 15 residues. V was cut by 10 bases and J by 0 bases, with 13 bases left in between. Germline CDR1 MDHEN, CDR2 SYDVKM. CDR3 loop: CATSDSPSGANVLTF. The CDR3 coding sequence is TGTGCCACCTCGGACAGCCCCTCTGGGGCCAACGTCCTGACTTTC.

DNA of the CDR3: TGCGCCAGCAGCCCGGACCATGGTACGGATGAGCAGTTCTTC. This sequence encodes CASSPDHGTDEQFF. This chain uses TRBV5-1 with TRBJ2-1; no reliable D call. V was clipped by 4 bases and J by 8 bases, with 16 bases between them. The length of the CDR3 is 14 residues. The germline V gene has CDR1 SGHRS and CDR2 YFSETQ.

The chain carries TRBV5-1 and TRBJ2-5, with 8 bases lining up with TRBD1. V lost 6 bases to trimming and J lost 5 bases; unmatched junction nucleotides: 9. Looked up from germline, CDR1 is SGHRS and CDR2 is YFSETQ. This CDR3 contains 14 residues. The CDR3 region is CASIQGAGTETQYF. CDR3 DNA: TGCGCCAGCATTCAGGGGGCCGGTACGGAGACCCAGTACTTC.